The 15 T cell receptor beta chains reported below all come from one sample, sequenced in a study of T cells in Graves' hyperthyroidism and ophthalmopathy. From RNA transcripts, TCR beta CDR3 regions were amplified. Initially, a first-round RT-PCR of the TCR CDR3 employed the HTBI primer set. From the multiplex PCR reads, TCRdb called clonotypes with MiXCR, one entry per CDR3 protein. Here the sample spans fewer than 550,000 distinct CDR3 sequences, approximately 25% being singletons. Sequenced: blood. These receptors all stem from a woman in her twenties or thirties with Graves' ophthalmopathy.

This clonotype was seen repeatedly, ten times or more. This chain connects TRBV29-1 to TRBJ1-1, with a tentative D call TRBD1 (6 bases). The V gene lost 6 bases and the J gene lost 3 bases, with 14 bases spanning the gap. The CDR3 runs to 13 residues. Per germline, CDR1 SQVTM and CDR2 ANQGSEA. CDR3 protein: CSVKGGVYTEAFF. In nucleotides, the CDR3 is TGCAGCGTAAAAGGGGGAGTTTACACTGAAGCTTTCTTT.

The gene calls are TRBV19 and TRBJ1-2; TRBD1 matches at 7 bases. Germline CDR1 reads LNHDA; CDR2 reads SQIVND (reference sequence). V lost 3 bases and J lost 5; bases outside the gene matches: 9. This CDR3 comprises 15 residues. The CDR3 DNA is TGTGCCAGTAGTATGACGCAGGGGGTCCTGTATGGCTACACCTTC. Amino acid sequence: CASSMTQGVLYGYTF.

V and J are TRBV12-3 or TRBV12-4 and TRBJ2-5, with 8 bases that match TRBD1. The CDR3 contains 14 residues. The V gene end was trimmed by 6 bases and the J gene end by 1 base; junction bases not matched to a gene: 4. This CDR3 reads CASRQTGGQETQYF. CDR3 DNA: TGTGCCAGCAGACAAACAGGGGGCCAAGAGACCCAGTACTTC.

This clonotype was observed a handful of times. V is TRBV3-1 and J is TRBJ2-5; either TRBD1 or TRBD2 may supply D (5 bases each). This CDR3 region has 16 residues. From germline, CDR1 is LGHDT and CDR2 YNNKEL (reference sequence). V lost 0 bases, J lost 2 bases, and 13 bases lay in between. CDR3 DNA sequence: TGTGCCAGCAGCCAAGAGATCCAGCGGACACAAGAGACCCAGTACTTC. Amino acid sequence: CASSQEIQRTQETQYF.

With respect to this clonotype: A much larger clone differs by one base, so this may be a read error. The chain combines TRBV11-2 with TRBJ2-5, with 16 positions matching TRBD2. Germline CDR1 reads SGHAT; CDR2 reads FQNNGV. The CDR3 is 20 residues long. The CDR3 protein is CASSYTGTSGGAAYQETQDF. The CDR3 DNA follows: TGTGCCAGCAGCTATACCGGGACTAGCGGGGGGGCGGCCTACCAAGAGACCCAGGACTTC.

CDR3 in DNA: TGTGCCAGCAGTTACATTGAGGGCGTTAGGAACACTGAAGCTTTCTTT. Translated, it gives CASSYIEGVRNTEAFF. The rearrangement links TRBV6-5 to TRBJ1-1, with D unclear. Looked up from germline, CDR1 is MNHEY and CDR2 is SVGAGI. The CDR3 sequence is 16 residues long. V lost 2 bases and J lost 1, with 14 bases in between.

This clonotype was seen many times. CDR3 sequence: CASTVGARVNTEAFF. Written as DNA, the CDR3 is TGTGCCAGCACCGTAGGGGCCAGGGTGAACACTGAAGCTTTCTTT. The V call is TRBV11-2, the J call TRBJ1-1, with D maybe TRBD1 (5 bases). CDR1 is SGHAT, CDR2 FQNNGV, per germline. This CDR3 has 15 residues. The V end lost 7 bases, the J end lost 0 bases, and 15 bases lay between the germline ends.

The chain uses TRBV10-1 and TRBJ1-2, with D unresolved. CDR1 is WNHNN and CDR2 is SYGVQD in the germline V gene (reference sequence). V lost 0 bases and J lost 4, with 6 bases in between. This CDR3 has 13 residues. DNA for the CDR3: TGCGCCAGCAGTGAGTCTATCTCCTATGGCTACACCTTC. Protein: CASSESISYGYTF.

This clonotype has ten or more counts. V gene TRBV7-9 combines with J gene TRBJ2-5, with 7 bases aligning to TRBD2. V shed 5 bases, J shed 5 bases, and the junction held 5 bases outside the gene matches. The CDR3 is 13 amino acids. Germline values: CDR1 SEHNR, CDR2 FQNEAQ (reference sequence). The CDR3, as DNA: TGTGCCAGCAGCCCGACTAGCAGCGAGACCCAGTACTTC. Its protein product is CASSPTSSETQYF.

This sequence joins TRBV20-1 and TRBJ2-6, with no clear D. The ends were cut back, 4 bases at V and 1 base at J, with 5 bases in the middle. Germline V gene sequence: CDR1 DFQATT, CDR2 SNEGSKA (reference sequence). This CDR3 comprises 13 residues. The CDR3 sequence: CSAIESGANVLTF. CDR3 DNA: TGCAGTGCTATTGAATCTGGGGCCAACGTCCTGACTTTC.

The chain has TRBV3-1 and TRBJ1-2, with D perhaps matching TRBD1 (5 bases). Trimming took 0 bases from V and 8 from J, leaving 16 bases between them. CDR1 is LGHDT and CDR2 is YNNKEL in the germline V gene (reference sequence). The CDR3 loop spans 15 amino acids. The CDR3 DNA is TGTGCCAGCAGCCAAGAATCCGGGACCATGGGCGGCTACACCTTC. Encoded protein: CASSQESGTMGGYTF.

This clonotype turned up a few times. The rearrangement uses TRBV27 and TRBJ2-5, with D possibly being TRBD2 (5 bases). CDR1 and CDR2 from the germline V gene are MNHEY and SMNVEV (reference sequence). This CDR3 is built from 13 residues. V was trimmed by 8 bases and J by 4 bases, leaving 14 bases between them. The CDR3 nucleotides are TGTGCCAGCCGGGTGGGAGCCGGAGAGACCCAGTACTTC. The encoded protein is CASRVGAGETQYF.

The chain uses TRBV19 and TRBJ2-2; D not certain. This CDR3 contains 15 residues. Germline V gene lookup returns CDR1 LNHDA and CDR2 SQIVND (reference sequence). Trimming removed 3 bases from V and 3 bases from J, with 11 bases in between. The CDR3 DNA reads TGTGCCAGTAGTATTGGCTCTGGCCACACCGGGGAGCTGTTTTTT. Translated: CASSIGSGHTGELFF.

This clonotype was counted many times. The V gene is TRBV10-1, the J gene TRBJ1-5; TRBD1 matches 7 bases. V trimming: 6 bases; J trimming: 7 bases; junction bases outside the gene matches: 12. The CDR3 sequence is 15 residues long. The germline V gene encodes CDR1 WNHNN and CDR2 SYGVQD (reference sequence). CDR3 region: CASRELGQHLQPQHF. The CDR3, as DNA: TGCGCCAGCAGAGAACTGGGACAGCACCTCCAGCCCCAGCATTTT.

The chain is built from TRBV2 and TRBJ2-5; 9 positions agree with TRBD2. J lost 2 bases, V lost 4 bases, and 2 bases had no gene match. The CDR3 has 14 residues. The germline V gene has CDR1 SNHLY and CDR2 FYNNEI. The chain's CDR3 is CASSGTSAQETQYF. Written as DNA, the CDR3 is TGTGCCAGCAGTGGGACTAGCGCGCAAGAGACCCAGTACTTC.